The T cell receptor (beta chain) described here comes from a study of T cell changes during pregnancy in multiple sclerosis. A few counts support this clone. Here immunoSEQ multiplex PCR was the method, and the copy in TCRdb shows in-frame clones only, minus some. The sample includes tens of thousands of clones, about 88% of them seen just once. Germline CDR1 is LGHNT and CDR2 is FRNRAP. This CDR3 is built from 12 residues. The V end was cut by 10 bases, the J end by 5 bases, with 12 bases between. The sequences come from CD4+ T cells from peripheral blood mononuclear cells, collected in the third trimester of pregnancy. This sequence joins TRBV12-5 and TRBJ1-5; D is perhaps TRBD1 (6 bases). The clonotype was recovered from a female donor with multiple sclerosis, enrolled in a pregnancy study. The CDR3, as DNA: TGTGCTACCACCTACAGGGATCAGCCCCAGCATTTT. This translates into CATTYRDQPQHF.